This T cell receptor (beta chain) was identified in a study of blood T cell repertoires in COVID-19. Germline values: CDR1 LGHNA, CDR2 YNFKEQ. This CDR3 comprises 15 residues. The V end was cut by 0 bases, the J end by 8 bases, with 14 bases between. Sequencing was performed with immunoSEQ multiplex PCR; in TCRdb, only in-frame clones are kept and a portion is missing. The data contain around 180,000 clones, approximately 86% of them singletons. This clonotype was obtained from a woman aged 25-40 years with active or convalescent COVID-19. The V and J genes are TRBV4-2 and TRBJ2-1; TRBD2 might be the D (5 bases). Sequencing input: peripheral blood. CDR3 sequence (DNA): TGTGCCAGCAGCCAAGATCCTCGGGGTGAGGATGAGCAGTTCTTC. Protein sequence: CASSQDPRGEDEQFF.